These T cell receptor beta chains were read from a single sample in a study of T-cell memory formation after mild COVID-19. TCRdb reprocessed the 5' RACE reads with MiXCR, giving one entry per CDR3 protein. The data hold 250,000 to 350,000 distinct CDR3 sequences, with under 20% observed a single time. The sequenced sample was PBMCs or a T cell subset sorted from them (not recorded which). The receptors stem from a man between 18 and 35 years old who had mild COVID-19 (a few samples of this study predate the infection). Cell type and time point are not known. The CDR3 runs from the conserved cysteine through the conserved F or W. D genes are given only for firm matches. A clone size is listed for some rows: how often the clone was seen (once, few, many), or a class if it is expanded.

d_gene: -
abundance: -
j_gene: TRBJ2-3
len: 15
v_gene: TRBV5-1
CDR3nt: TGCGCCAGCAGCTTGTTGGACGGTAGCACAGATACGCAGTATTTT
CDR3aa: CASSLLDGSTDTQYF

d_gene: TRBD2
abundance: few
j_gene: TRBJ2-7
len: 14
v_gene: TRBV5-1
CDR3nt: TGCGCCAGCAGCGGCGGGAGCTCCCTCCGCGAGCAGTACTTC
CDR3aa: CASSGGSSLREQYF

d_gene: -
abundance: -
j_gene: TRBJ2-5
len: 14
v_gene: TRBV12-3/TRBV12-4
CDR3nt: TGTGCCAGCAGTTTCGGGAAGCACCAAGAGACCCAGTACTTC
CDR3aa: CASSFGKHQETQYF

d_gene: -
abundance: few
j_gene: TRBJ2-7
len: 13
v_gene: TRBV7-9
CDR3nt: TGTGCCAGCAGCTCGATACAGGGCTACGAGCAGTACTTC
CDR3aa: CASSSIQGYEQYF

d_gene: -
abundance: -
j_gene: TRBJ1-2
len: 13
v_gene: TRBV9
CDR3nt: TGTGCCAGCAGCGTAGATCAAGGGTCTGGCTACACCTTC
CDR3aa: CASSVDQGSGYTF

d_gene: TRBD1
abundance: -
j_gene: TRBJ1-3
len: 17
v_gene: TRBV6-6
CDR3nt: TGTGCCAGCAGTTACAACGGACAGGGTATCTCTGGAAACACCATATATTTT
CDR3aa: CASSYNGQGISGNTIYF

d_gene: -
abundance: many
j_gene: TRBJ2-3
len: 15
v_gene: TRBV5-1
CDR3nt: TGCGCCAGCAGCTTGGTGGGGCCGCGCACAGATACGCAGTATTTT
CDR3aa: CASSLVGPRTDTQYF

d_gene: TRBD1
abundance: -
j_gene: TRBJ2-3
len: 13
v_gene: TRBV15
CDR3nt: TGTGCCACCGGGGCAGGGGGCCCAGATACGCAGTATTTT
CDR3aa: CATGAGGPDTQYF

d_gene: -
abundance: -
j_gene: TRBJ1-3
len: 16
v_gene: TRBV4-3
CDR3nt: TGCGCCAGCAGCCAAGATCTGAGGACGTCTGGAAACACCATATATTTT
CDR3aa: CASSQDLRTSGNTIYF

d_gene: TRBD1
abundance: -
j_gene: TRBJ2-7
len: 16
v_gene: TRBV28
CDR3nt: TGTGCCAGCAGTTCCTTTCCGGGACAGAGACCCTACGAGCAGTACTTC
CDR3aa: CASSSFPGQRPYEQYF

d_gene: -
abundance: many
j_gene: TRBJ2-7
len: 12
v_gene: TRBV30
CDR3nt: TGTGCCTGTGGGCCGATCTGGGACGAGCAGTACTTC
CDR3aa: CACGPIWDEQYF

d_gene: -
abundance: -
j_gene: TRBJ1-1
len: 13
v_gene: TRBV18
CDR3nt: TGTGCCAGCTCACCGGCCCTGAACACTGAAGCTTTCTTT
CDR3aa: CASSPALNTEAFF

d_gene: -
abundance: many
j_gene: TRBJ2-5
len: 14
v_gene: TRBV5-1
CDR3nt: TGCGCCAGCAGCTTGGACAGGGGAGGAGAGACCCAGTACTTC
CDR3aa: CASSLDRGGETQYF

d_gene: -
abundance: -
j_gene: TRBJ1-2
len: 14
v_gene: TRBV9
CDR3nt: TGTGCCAGCAGCCCCCGGGTATTCGACTATGGCTACACCTTC
CDR3aa: CASSPRVFDYGYTF

d_gene: TRBD2
abundance: -
j_gene: TRBJ2-1
len: 15
v_gene: TRBV4-1
CDR3nt: TGCGCCAGCAGCCTCCGACTAGCGGGGGGCAATGAGCAGTTCTTC
CDR3aa: CASSLRLAGGNEQFF

d_gene: TRBD2
abundance: -
j_gene: TRBJ2-1
len: 15
v_gene: TRBV9
CDR3nt: TGTGCCAGCAGCGTTTGGGTTAGCGGGGGGTCGAGGCAGTTCTTC
CDR3aa: CASSVWVSGGSRQFF

d_gene: TRBD2
abundance: many
j_gene: TRBJ2-7
len: 14
v_gene: TRBV12-3/TRBV12-4
CDR3nt: TGTGCCAGCAGTTTTACTAGCGCGTCCTACGAGCAGTACTTC
CDR3aa: CASSFTSASYEQYF

d_gene: TRBD1
abundance: -
j_gene: TRBJ1-1
len: 16
v_gene: TRBV5-1
CDR3nt: TGCGCCAGCAGCAGAGGGGACAGGGTGACGGACACTGAAGCTTTCTTT
CDR3aa: CASSRGDRVTDTEAFF

d_gene: -
abundance: -
j_gene: TRBJ1-2
len: 13
v_gene: TRBV7-9
CDR3nt: TGTGCCAGCAGCCAGGGACCTAGCTATGGCTACACCTTC
CDR3aa: CASSQGPSYGYTF

d_gene: TRBD2
abundance: few
j_gene: TRBJ2-1
len: 20
v_gene: TRBV19
CDR3nt: TGTGCCAGTAGTATCTCCCCCTTTATCGTGGTTAGCGGGGAATACAATGAGCAGTTCTTC
CDR3aa: CASSISPFIVVSGEYNEQFF

d_gene: -
abundance: few
j_gene: TRBJ2-3
len: 15
v_gene: TRBV5-1
CDR3nt: TGCGCCAGCAGTCCCGACCCTTCTAGCACAGATACGCAGTATTTT
CDR3aa: CASSPDPSSTDTQYF

d_gene: -
abundance: -
j_gene: TRBJ2-1
len: 11
v_gene: TRBV29-1
CDR3nt: TGCAGCGTTACCGGCTACAATGAGCAGTTCTTC
CDR3aa: CSVTGYNEQFF

d_gene: -
abundance: -
j_gene: TRBJ2-3
len: 14
v_gene: TRBV5-1
CDR3nt: TGCGCCAGCAGCTCGGGCAGGGGAGCAGATACGCAGTATTTT
CDR3aa: CASSSGRGADTQYF

d_gene: -
abundance: few
j_gene: TRBJ2-1
len: 14
v_gene: TRBV7-8
CDR3nt: TGTGCCAGCAGCCTATGGAGGGTAGGGAATGAGCAGTTCTTC
CDR3aa: CASSLWRVGNEQFF

d_gene: -
abundance: few
j_gene: TRBJ1-1
len: 15
v_gene: TRBV11-2
CDR3nt: TGTGCCAGCAGCTTAGATTACGGAGTTAACGGTGAAGCTTTCTTT
CDR3aa: CASSLDYGVNGEAFF

d_gene: TRBD2
abundance: many
j_gene: TRBJ2-1
len: 15
v_gene: TRBV7-2
CDR3nt: TGTGCCAGCAGCTGGAGCGGGGGTGTCTACAATGAGCAGTTCTTC
CDR3aa: CASSWSGGVYNEQFF

d_gene: TRBD1
abundance: few
j_gene: TRBJ2-7
len: 13
v_gene: TRBV5-6
CDR3nt: TGTGCCAGCAGCGCGGACAGGGTGCGGGAGCAGTACTTC
CDR3aa: CASSADRVREQYF

d_gene: TRBD2
abundance: few
j_gene: TRBJ2-1
len: 15
v_gene: TRBV4-3
CDR3nt: TGCGCCAGCAGATGGGCCAGCGGGGGGGCCGGGGAGCAGTTCTTC
CDR3aa: CASRWASGGAGEQFF

d_gene: TRBD1
abundance: few
j_gene: TRBJ1-1
len: 16
v_gene: TRBV2
CDR3nt: TGTGCCAGCAGCCGGTTAGAAGGGACAGGGGCCACTGAAGCTTTCTTT
CDR3aa: CASSRLEGTGATEAFF

d_gene: TRBD2
abundance: -
j_gene: TRBJ2-1
len: 13
v_gene: TRBV4-1
CDR3nt: TGCGCCAGCGCGGGGGGGACTCTCAATGAGCAGTTCTTC
CDR3aa: CASAGGTLNEQFF

d_gene: -
abundance: many
j_gene: TRBJ2-7
len: 13
v_gene: TRBV29-1
CDR3nt: TGCAGCGTTGAAAATGACAGCAATGAGAAGCAGTACTTC
CDR3aa: CSVENDSNEKQYF

d_gene: -
abundance: few
j_gene: TRBJ2-3
len: 14
v_gene: TRBV7-7
CDR3nt: TGTGCTAGCAGCTTACGTCTGGGGGGAGATACGCAGTATTTT
CDR3aa: CASSLRLGGDTQYF

d_gene: TRBD1
abundance: -
j_gene: TRBJ2-7
len: 15
v_gene: TRBV28
CDR3nt: TGTGCCAGCAGACCCCACCGGACAGGGGACTACGAGCAGTACTTC
CDR3aa: CASRPHRTGDYEQYF

d_gene: -
abundance: -
j_gene: TRBJ1-6
len: 13
v_gene: TRBV30
CDR3nt: TGTGCCTGGAGTGAATGGGTTAATTCACCCCTCCACTTT
CDR3aa: CAWSEWVNSPLHF

d_gene: -
abundance: -
j_gene: TRBJ2-3
len: 11
v_gene: TRBV10-3
CDR3nt: TGTGCCATCAGTCGTGCAGATACGCAGTATTTT
CDR3aa: CAISRADTQYF